A selection of T cell receptor beta chains follows, all from one sample in a study of tumor-infiltrating lymphocytes in primary liver carcinoma. Each CDR3 protein gets one entry after TCRdb re-called the multiplex PCR reads with MiXCR. The data contain more than 50,000 distinct CDR3 sequences, around three quarters of them singletons. The sequenced sample was liver tumor tissue from sampling region 2. These receptors all come from a man aged 40-55 years with primary liver carcinoma and hepatitis B virus infection. Both conserved end residues are part of each CDR3. A D gene is named only where the DNA matches it firmly. Size is stated for part of the rows, as once, few or many counts, or as a class when the clone is expanded.

clone_size d_call j_call v_call cdr3_aa cdr3_nt
NA NA TRBJ1-1 TRBV11-2 CARRAPGGVNTEAFF TGTGCCAGGAGAGCACCCGGGGGGGTGAACACTGAAGCCTTCTTT
few TRBD2 TRBJ2-1 TRBV7-9 CASSLALAGAWVYNEQFF TGTGCCAGCAGCTTAGCGTTAGCGGGGGCGTGGGTATACAATGAGCAGTTCTTC
NA NA TRBJ2-5 TRBV12-3/TRBV12-4 CASSVLGTNRETQYF TGTGCCAGCAGTGTATTGGGAACTAACCGTGAGACCCAGTACTTC
NA TRBD2 TRBJ2-7 TRBV7-9 CANSMGTSSGQYF TGTGCTAACAGCATGGGGACTAGCTCAGGGCAGTACTTC
many TRBD2 TRBJ2-5 TRBV12-3/TRBV12-4 CASSLRLTSGGNQETQYF TGTGCCAGCAGTCTGCGTCTGACTAGCGGAGGGAACCAAGAGACCCAGTACTTC
few TRBD1 TRBJ2-7 TRBV19 CASSPQDRGHEQYF TGTGCCAGTAGTCCCCAAGACAGGGGCCACGAGCAGTACTTC
NA TRBD2 TRBJ2-7 TRBV6-5 CASSITRDYGSSEQYF TGCGCCAGCAGTATCACCCGGGACTATGGTTCCTCCGAGCAGTACTTC
NA NA TRBJ1-1 TRBV12-3/TRBV12-4 CASTPTGNTEVFF TGTGCCAGCACCCCCACTGGGAACACTGAAGTTTTCTTT
NA NA TRBJ2-2 TRBV11-1 CATSLLPGRDTGKLLF TGTGCCACCAGTTTACTACCTGGGCGCGACACCGGGAAGCTGCTTTTT
NA NA TRBJ2-7 TRBV7-9 CASSLAAGRALREQYF TGTGCCAGCAGCTTAGCGGCAGGCCGGGCCTTGCGTGAGCAGTACTTC
many NA TRBJ2-7 TRBV6-5 CASQQEGGSYEQYF TGTGCCAGCCAACAGGAAGGGGGCTCCTACGAGCAGTACTTC
NA NA TRBJ2-7 TRBV11-2 CVSNLVGGSSYEQYF TGTGTCAGCAACTTAGTGGGGGGAAGCTCCTACGAGCAGTACTTC
NA NA TRBJ1-5 TRBV6-6 CASGPTSNQPRHF TGTGCCAGCGGGCCGACGTCTAACCAGCCCCGCCATTTT
few NA TRBJ2-2 TRBV10-1 CASSEIETGELFF TGCGCCAGCAGTGAAATCGAAACCGGGGAGCTGTTTTTT
many NA TRBJ2-2 TRBV6-1 CASSTYRGRDTGELFF TGTGCCAGCAGTACCTACAGGGGGAGGGACACCGGGGAGCTGTTTTTT
NA NA TRBJ2-7 TRBV29-1 CSATEAVGMYEQYF TGCAGCGCCACTGAGGCCGTGGGGATGTACGAGCAGTACTTC
NA NA TRBJ2-3 TRBV11-2 CVSSPGSPSDTQYF TGTGTCAGCAGCCCGGGCTCCCCCTCAGATACACAGTATTTT
NA TRBD1 TRBJ1-2 TRBV12-5 CASGLVLRQGLYGYTF TGTGCTAGTGGTTTGGTATTACGACAGGGGCTCTATGGCTACACCTTC
NA NA TRBJ1-4 TRBV6-6 CASSRYVLSATNEKLFF TGTGCCAGCAGCCGCTACGTGTTGAGTGCCACTAATGAAAAGCTGTTTTTT
NA NA TRBJ1-2 TRBV2 CASSEAGGLRGYTF TGTGCCAGCAGTGAAGCCGGGGGGCTGAGGGGCTACACCTTC
NA NA TRBJ2-3 TRBV9 CASSVVNIDTQYF TGTGCCAGCAGCGTAGTTAACATAGATACGCAGTATTTT
many NA TRBJ1-1 TRBV10-3 CAISDTSGGRERAFF TGTGCCATCAGTGATACCTCGGGCGGGCGGGAGAGAGCTTTCTTT
NA TRBD2 TRBJ2-3 TRBV11-2 CASSPPTSGNTDTLYF TGCGCCAGCAGCCCCCCGACTAGCGGCAACACAGATACGCTGTATTTT
NA NA TRBJ1-2 TRBV6-5 CASSVHGGRDGYTF TGTGCCAGCAGTGTGCATGGGGGAAGGGATGGCTACACCTTC
once NA TRBJ2-3 TRBV4-1 CASTQDLSNTQYF TGCGCCAGTACCCAAGATCTGTCTAATACGCAGTATTTT
NA NA TRBJ2-1 TRBV6-1 CASSALSEAYNEQFF TGTGCCAGCAGCGCTCTCTCTGAGGCTTACAATGAGCAGTTCTTC
many NA TRBJ2-7 TRBV6-1 CASSLDESYEQYF TGTGCCAGCAGTCTCGATGAATCCTACGAGCAGTACTTC
NA NA TRBJ1-2 TRBV11-2 CVSRESDTTYDYTF TGTGTCAGCAGAGAGAGTGACACCACCTACGACTACACCTTC
NA TRBD1 TRBJ1-1 TRBV29-1 CSVKGQGPGVTFF TGCAGCGTGAAGGGACAGGGACCGGGGGTAACTTTCTTT
many NA TRBJ2-7 TRBV28 CASSSTSGIYEQYF TGTGCCAGCAGTTCCACCAGTGGGATCTACGAGCAGTACTTC
NA TRBD2 TRBJ2-3 TRBV28 CANTSTAGTFTDTQYF TGTGCCAACACCTCGACAGCGGGAACATTCACAGATACGCAGTATTTT
NA NA TRBJ2-1 TRBV12-3/TRBV12-4 CASTRREYYEQFF TGTGCTAGCACCCGACGGGAATACTATGAGCAGTTCTTC
NA NA TRBJ2-2 TRBV11-2 CASSLVPTYPGTGELFF TGTGCCAGCAGCTTGGTTCCGACGTACCCAGGGACCGGGGAGCTTTTTTTT
NA TRBD2 TRBJ2-1 TRBV11-1 CDSSLGLAGEVDNGQLF TGTGACAGCAGCCTGGGACTAGCGGGAGAAGTTGACAATGGGCAGCTCTTC
many TRBD2 TRBJ2-7 TRBV6-1 CASSESREGQYF TGTGCCAGCAGTGAATCTCGGGAGGGGCAGTACTTC
medium-sized NA TRBJ1-4 TRBV11-2 CASSLALNEKLFF TGTGCCAGCAGCTTAGCCCTTAATGAAAAACTGTTTTTT
many NA TRBJ2-7 TRBV5-4 CASSTRLTYEQYF TGTGCCAGCAGCACACGACTAACCTACGAGCAGTACTTC
NA NA TRBJ2-7 TRBV11-2 CANCLSELASQYF TGCGCCAACTGCTTAAGTGAGCTAGCGTCGCAGTACTTC
NA NA TRBJ1-2 TRBV4-1 CGIGETANYGYTF TGCGGCATCGGCGAGACAGCTAACTATGGCTACACCTTC
few NA TRBJ2-1 TRBV6-5 CVSSTRGINEQFF TGTGTCAGCAGTACCCGGGGCATCAATGAGCAGTTCTTC
NA NA TRBJ2-1 TRBV4-1 CASSQGPTRGGYNEQFF TGCGCCAGCAGCCAAGGGCCCACTAGGGGGGGCTACAATGAGCAGTTCTTC